This T cell receptor (beta chain) was found in a study of blood T cell repertoires in COVID-19 (dated by TCRdb to about 2020). Regarding the research as a whole: The collaborator samples originated in the United States, Italy and Spain and spanned the acute and convalescent phases of COVID-19. Where available, HLA class I and class II types were obtained from metadata supplied by the sample provider rather than from assay-based typing. Nearly every sample came with metadata listing a de-identified subject ID, COVID-19 status, age in years and sex. The prospective study material was composed of cDNA or gDNA derived from T cells, B-cell-depleted T cells, or PBMCs. Samples came from the ongoing ImmuneRACE study (first 160 participants) plus 1,254 subjects from 6 global collaborators. The repertoires were released in a freely available public database intended as a resource for research on the immune response to SARS-CoV-2. Deeply sampled blood TCRbeta repertoires from subjects exposed to, actively infected with, or recovered from COVID-19 were included in the dataset. General findings and caveats noted by the study authors: The amount of clinical and demographic metadata varied by source and participant and was provided uncurated.

V loses 7 bases, J loses 0 bases, and the germline ends lie 16 bases apart. Inclusive of the bounding cysteine and phenylalanine, the CDR3 is 15 residues long. The kept DNA is CDR3 alone, 45 bases in frame from the first base. Looking up the germline V gene yields CDR1 MDHEN and CDR2 SYDVKM. TCRbeta CDR3 regions were amplified from genomic DNA using the immunoSEQ Assay, a bias-controlled multiplex PCR. In the original analysis: Within the assay, amplification of reference gene primers was used to estimate how many nucleated cells each sample contained. To quantify the absolute abundance of each unique TCRbeta CDR3 rearrangement, sequence reads were collapsed and filtered. For each sample, productive Simpson clonality was calculated as the square root of Simpson's diversity index over productive rearrangements. TCRdb retrieved this table from immuneACCESS and kept in-frame rearrangements only. Not all clones are present; in checked studies, unresolved V genes account for under half, and no reason is known for the remainder. V and J calls and clone size are those listed in that table; D and trimming were worked out from the DNA. A total of 70,000 to 100,000 clones appear in this sample, around nine tenths of them only once. The ten largest clones add up to just under 3% of the sample.

Worth noting for this clone: Its specific antigen is unknown. There are no base qualities to consult, and no much larger clone falls within one base.

The collaborating institutions used their own protocols to collect whole blood in K2EDTA tubes. For TCRbeta analysis, collaborators shipped samples in one of three forms: frozen whole blood, isolated PBMCs, or DNA extracted from either of those sample types. The rearrangement joined TRBV28 to TRBJ2-7; TRBD1 is perhaps the D gene, given 5 matching bases. This TCR derives from a woman aged 80 or older with acute or convalescent COVID-19. The source material was peripheral blood. The nucleotides are TGTGCCAGCACTCCTGCGGCAGGGTACTCCTACGAGCAGTACTTC. This sequence encodes CASTPAAGYSYEQYF. With all but the CDR3 taken from the reference TRBV28 and TRBJ2-7 genes, the full variable domain is: DVKVTQSSRYLVKRTGEKVFLECVQDMDHENMFWYRQDPGLGLRLIYFSYDVKMKEKGDIPEGYSVSREKKERFSLILESASTNQTSMYLCASTPAAGYSYEQYFGPGTRLTVT.